The present entry profiles one T cell receptor beta chain with its context. Antigen unknown. The data derive from a study of cytomegalovirus exposure and HLA in healthy donors. The donors formed part of the 120-subject validation cohort, distinct from the roughly 670-subject first cohort. The table came from immunoSEQ multiplex PCR; TCRdb's copy has only in-frame clones and leaves some out. Found here are 150,000 to 200,000 clones, more than 80% of them singletons; the top ten hold less than 9%. The CDR3 totals 17 residues. Germline values: CDR1 MNHNS, CDR2 SASEGT. Unmatched junction bases numbered 13, after V lost 1 base and J lost 11 bases. Overall study findings and caveats: Investigators reported 150 to 200 TCR beta chains as tied to cytomegalovirus.

The chain links TRBV6-1 to TRBJ1-5; 11 bases align to TRBD1. The sample taken for sequencing was PBMCs. This receptor was identified in a man in his late teens or twenties in good health and CMV-seropositive. CDR3 loop: CASSEGGGQGALITQHF. The DNA for the CDR3 is TGTGCCAGCAGTGAAGGAGGAGGACAGGGGGCTTTAATCACCCAGCATTTT.